This T cell receptor (beta chain) derives from a study of blood T cell repertoires in COVID-19. In the source study's methods: The authors estimated nucleated cell counts from reference gene primer amplification. Sequencing used immunoSEQ multiplex PCR; TCRdb keeps in-frame clones, though not all of them. The DNA was the basis for D and trimming; V, J and clone size are from that table. Of approximately 57,000 clones listed, approximately 81% are singletons. Germline V gene data show CDR1 as LNHDA and CDR2 as SQIVND (reference sequence). CDR3 size: 15 residues. The junction had 5 bases not matched to a gene; V was cut back by 4 bases and J by 0 bases.

Sequencing was performed on peripheral blood. The chain has TRBV19 and TRBJ1-1; 7 nucleotides line up with TRBD1. The source of this sequence is a man aged 35 to 55 with active COVID-19. CDR3: CASSRTGVMNTEAFF. The CDR3 nucleotides read TGTGCCAGTAGTAGGACAGGAGTAATGAACACTGAAGCTTTCTTT.